By its share, the clone carrying this T cell receptor (beta chain) is medium-sized (0.01 to 0.1%). The sample contains more than one DNA sequence encoding this CDR3. This sample is part of a study of OX40 agonist ivuxolimab in advanced cancers. This CDR3 is 13 amino acids long. Trimming took 3 bases from V and 5 from J, leaving 7 bases between them. From germline, CDR1 is MDHEN and CDR2 SYDVKM. Only in-frame clones appear in the TCRdb table, and some are missing; sequencing was by immunoSEQ multiplex PCR. The data hold approximately 23,000 clones, with approximately 88% observed a single time. The chain combines TRBV28 with TRBJ2-2; tentatively, D is TRBD2 (5 bases). The source of this sequence is an adult with an advanced solid tumor such as melanoma, head and neck, liver or kidney cancer. The specimen was CD4+ or CD8+ T cells sorted from blood, collected in a trial of the OX40 agonist ivuxolimab. DNA of the CDR3: TGTGCCAGCAGTTTTCGAGGGACCGGGGAGCTGTTTTTT. The encoded protein is CASSFRGTGELFF. The variable domain in full, with the rest retrieved from reference TRBV28 and TRBJ2-2, is DVKVTQSSRYLVKRTGEKVFLECVQDMDHENMFWYRQDPGLGLRLIYFSYDVKMKEKGDIPEGYSVSREKKERFSLILESASTNQTSMYLCASSFRGTGELFFGEGSRLTVL.